Below, 15 T cell receptor beta chains from the same sample are listed, as sequenced in a study of cytomegalovirus exposure and HLA in healthy donors. PCR involved 60 Vbeta and 13 Jbeta primers. The data were produced by immunoSEQ multiplex PCR, yet TCRdb's version contains in-frame clones alone and is incomplete. The sample lists roughly 290,000 clones; roughly 89% were seen once. The sequencing sample was made of PBMCs. Receptors were obtained from a woman between 18 and 29 years old in good health and CMV-seronegative.

The chain combines TRBV2 with TRBJ2-7; 12 bases map to TRBD2. The V gene's germline CDR1 is SNHLY and CDR2 FYNNEI. With 6 bases clipped from V and 7 bases from J, the junction kept 13 bases outside the gene matches. This CDR3 spans 16 amino acids. CDR3 DNA sequence: TGTGCCAGCAGGGCTACTAGCGGGGGGTCCCCTACGGAGCAGTACTTC. As protein: CASRATSGGSPTEQYF.

The chain carries TRBV6-1 and TRBJ1-1; no clear D gene. The CDR3 is 15 amino acids. Between the trimmed V and J ends, which lost 5 bases and 7 bases, there was a span of 20 bases. Germline CDR1 is MNHNS and CDR2 is SASEGT. CDR3 region: CASSFAAAGEGEAFF. CDR3 bases: TGTGCCAGCAGTTTCGCCGCGGCCGGTGAGGGTGAAGCTTTCTTT.

The chain combines TRBV6-1 with TRBJ1-4; TRBD1 is a possible D gene (5 bases). This CDR3 has 15 residues. Germline V CDR1 and CDR2: MNHNS, SASEGT. V dropped 0 bases and J dropped 7 bases, with 12 bases sitting between them. The CDR3 coding sequence is TGTGCCAGCAGTGAAGCGTGGCAGGGAGGTGAAAAACTGTTTTTT. Translated: CASSEAWQGGEKLFF.

V usage is TRBV5-1 and J usage is TRBJ2-1; tentative D call: TRBD2 (6 bases). CDR1 and CDR2 (germline): SGHRS, YFSETQ. The CDR3 runs 15 residues. V lost 1 base, J lost 3 bases, and 11 bases lay in between. CDR3 sequence: CASSLFPGGYNEQFF. In nucleotides, the CDR3 is TGCGCCAGCAGCTTGTTTCCCGGGGGCTACAATGAGCAGTTCTTC.

This chain connects TRBV5-8 to TRBJ1-2; 10 positions agree with TRBD1. Germline lookup yields CDR1 SGHTS and CDR2 YDEGEE. The length of the CDR3 is 14 residues. V lost 0 bases to trimming and J lost 7 bases; unmatched junction nucleotides: 3. The CDR3 sequence is CASSLGQGAPGYTF. The CDR3, as DNA: TGTGCCAGCAGCTTGGGACAGGGGGCGCCTGGCTACACCTTC.

This clone was recorded a few times. The chain links TRBV28 to TRBJ1-1; a possible D gene is TRBD1 (6 bases). V lost 3 bases, J lost 4 bases, and 9 bases lay in between. Germline loops: CDR1 MDHEN, CDR2 SYDVKM. CDR3 size: 13 residues. CDR3 bases: TGTGCCAGCAGTTTCGGGGGGCGCACTGAAGCTTTCTTT. Its translation is CASSFGGRTEAFF.

The gene calls are TRBV9 and TRBJ2-2; 7 nucleotides agree with TRBD1. The CDR3 is 15 residues long. The ends lost 4 bases at V and 5 bases at J; junction bases unmatched: 8. Germline values: CDR1 SGDLS, CDR2 YYNGEE. The CDR3 sequence is CASSRDRAMTGELFF. CDR3 nucleotides: TGTGCCAGCAGCAGAGACAGGGCAATGACCGGGGAGCTGTTTTTT. Using reference TRBV9 and TRBJ2-2 for the parts outside the CDR3, the full variable domain is DSGVTQTPKHLITATGQRVTLRCSPRSGDLSVYWYQQSLDQGLQFLIQYYNGEERAKGNILERFSAQQFPDLHSELNLSSLELGDSALYFCASSRDRAMTGELFFGEGSRLTVL.

This clone has just one count. The V and J genes are TRBV6-1 and TRBJ2-1; 9 bases fit TRBD1. Per germline, CDR1 MNHNS and CDR2 SASEGT. V lost 0 bases and J lost 2; bases outside the gene matches: 5. CDR3 length: 17 amino acids. The DNA for the CDR3 is TGTGCCAGCAGTGAAGCAAGTTGGACAGGGGCCTACAATGAGCAGTTCTTC. Amino acid sequence: CASSEASWTGAYNEQFF.

This clone was seen a few times. The J gene is TRBJ2-7, the V gene TRBV5-6; D not resolved. The CDR3 contains 16 residues. V was clipped by 3 bases and J by 4 bases, with 20 bases between them. The germline V gene has CDR1 SGHDT and CDR2 YYEEEE. The CDR3 bases are TGTGCCAGCAGCTCGCGCATCAGGTTAAGCAAATACGAGCAGTACTTC. Encoded protein: CASSSRIRLSKYEQYF.

V gene TRBV18 combines with J gene TRBJ1-1; D not resolved. Between the trimmed V and J ends, which lost 5 bases and 1 base, there was a span of 14 bases. Germline assignment: CDR1 KGHSH and CDR2 LQKENI. The CDR3 runs to 15 residues. The CDR3 loop reads CASSAGGQSNTEAFF. The DNA for the CDR3 is TGTGCCAGCTCAGCTGGTGGGCAATCGAACACTGAAGCTTTCTTT.

This chain connects TRBV6-6 to TRBJ2-3, with D tentatively TRBD1 (6 bases). The V and J ends lost 8 bases and 2 bases respectively, with 11 bases between them. The CDR3 totals 13 residues. CDR1 and CDR2 from the germline V gene are MNHNY and SVGAGI (reference sequence). CDR3 bases: TGTGCCAGCGTTTGGACAGTCACAGATACGCAGTATTTT. Translated, it gives CASVWTVTDTQYF.

The chain combines TRBV19 with TRBJ2-1; 8 bases line up with TRBD1. Germline loops: CDR1 LNHDA, CDR2 SQIVND (reference sequence). This CDR3 is 13 amino acids long. The CDR3, as DNA: TGTGCGACGAGGACAGGGACTTACAATGAGCAGTTCTTC. Translation gives CATRTGTYNEQFF.

Worth noting for this clone: The sample contains more than one DNA sequence encoding this CDR3. This rearrangement joins TRBV5-6 to TRBJ2-6; 11 bases align to TRBD1. Germline assignment: CDR1 SGHDT and CDR2 YYEEEE. The CDR3 sequence is 18 residues long. V was pared by 4 bases and J by 1 base, with 7 bases of the junction left unmatched. The CDR3 region has the DNA TGTGCCAGCAGCCTCCGGACAGGGGGCAAGTCTGGGGCCAACGTCCTGACTTTC. Protein sequence: CASSLRTGGKSGANVLTF. Filled out from reference TRBV5-6 and TRBJ2-6, the complete variable domain reads DAGVTQSPTHLIKTRGQQVTLRCSPKSGHDTVSWYQQALGQGPQFIFQYYEEEERQRGNFPDRFSGHQFPNYSSELNVNALLLGDSALYLCASSLRTGGKSGANVLTFGAGSRLTVL.

This sequence joins TRBV4-1 and TRBJ1-1; TRBD1 is a possible D gene (6 bases). Per the germline V gene, CDR1 is MGHRA and CDR2 is YSYEKL. Trimming shortened V by 8 bases and J by 0 bases, and 16 bases separated the two germline ends. The CDR3 sequence is 15 residues long. CDR3 amino acids: CASASLTGLNTEAFF. In DNA form, the CDR3 reads TGCGCCAGCGCCTCCCTGACAGGATTGAACACTGAAGCTTTCTTT.

V is TRBV7-7 and J is TRBJ2-2; 8 nucleotides match TRBD1. Germline V gives CDR1 SSHAT, CDR2 FNYEAQ (reference sequence). V dropped 1 base and J dropped 5; count of bases not matched to a gene: 0. The CDR3 consists of 14 residues. CDR3: CASSLGQGTGELFF. CDR3 DNA: TGTGCCAGCAGCTTAGGACAGGGGACCGGGGAGCTGTTTTTT.